This entry lists 29 T cell receptor beta chains sequenced from one sample in a study of OX40 agonist ivuxolimab in advanced cancers. Assay used: immunoSEQ multiplex PCR; TCRdb lists only in-frame clones, some missing. This sample has some 66,000 clones; about three quarters occur once, and the top ten carry around 1.5%. Here the sequenced sample was CD4+ or CD8+ T cells sorted from blood, taken in a trial of the OX40 agonist ivuxolimab. These receptors all come from an adult with an advanced solid tumor such as melanoma, head and neck, liver or kidney cancer.

This clone is a singleton in its sample. V is TRBV5-1 and J is TRBJ2-2; 8 bases line up with TRBD1. The germline V gene encodes CDR1 SGHRS and CDR2 YFSETQ. The CDR3 runs to 14 residues. The V gene end was trimmed by 4 bases and the J gene end by 5 bases; junction bases not matched to a gene: 4. CDR3 region: CASSPGQVTGELFF. In DNA form, the CDR3 reads TGCGCCAGCAGCCCGGGACAGGTTACCGGGGAGCTGTTTTTT. The whole variable domain, remainder taken from reference TRBV5-1 and TRBJ2-2, is KAGVTQTPRYLIKTRGQQVTLSCSPISGHRSVSWYQQTPGQGLQFLFEYFSETQRNKGNFPGRFSGRQFSNSRSEMNVSTLELGDSALYLCASSPGQVTGELFFGEGSRLTVL.

The chain recombines TRBV19 with TRBJ2-7; D is unclear. V was trimmed by 3 bases and J by 2 bases, leaving 14 bases between them. The germline V gene has CDR1 LNHDA and CDR2 SQIVND (reference sequence). This CDR3 has 15 residues. CDR3 nucleotides: TGTGCCAGTAGTATCGGCTCAGGTGGGACCTACGAGCAGTACTTC. This sequence encodes CASSIGSGGTYEQYF.

The chain recombines TRBV5-6 with TRBJ1-5, with TRBD1 identical over 9 bases. Germline loops: CDR1 SGHDT, CDR2 YYEEEE. V was pared by 4 bases and J by 0 bases, with 14 bases of the junction left unmatched. The length of the CDR3 is 19 residues. The CDR3 DNA reads as TGTGCCAGCAGCGGAGGACCGGGACAGGGCCCAAATAGCAATCAGCCCCAGCATTTT. Protein product: CASSGGPGQGPNSNQPQHF.

The chain links TRBV2 to TRBJ2-5; D perhaps matches TRBD2 (6 bases). The V and J ends lost 2 bases and 9 bases respectively, with 13 bases between them. This CDR3 is 13 amino acids long. The germline V gene has CDR1 SNHLY and CDR2 FYNNEI. This chain's CDR3 is CASSERGPGAQYF. The CDR3 DNA reads as TGTGCCAGCAGTGAAAGGGGCCCGGGGGCCCAGTACTTC.

This chain links TRBV6-1 with TRBJ1-5; D is ambiguous. The CDR3 is 12 residues long. V lost 6 bases and J lost 0, with 3 bases in between. Germline-derived CDR1 and CDR2 are MNHNS and SASEGT. The CDR3 here is CASSVSNQPQHF. Here the CDR3 DNA reads TGTGCCAGCAGCGTTAGCAATCAGCCCCAGCATTTT.

The sample holds one count of this clone. This chain connects TRBV2 to TRBJ2-7; the match to TRBD1 covers 11 bases. Germline V gives CDR1 SNHLY, CDR2 FYNNEI. Germline trimming cut 6 bases from V and 4 bases from J; bases unmatched to any gene: 8. The CDR3 has 15 residues. CDR3 in DNA: TGTGCCAGCAGGGAGGGACAGGGGGTCACTTACGAGCAGTACTTC. This gives the protein CASREGQGVTYEQYF.

This clone was seen more than once but under ten times. The chain employs TRBV2 and TRBJ1-6, with 10 nucleotides matching TRBD1. Per germline, CDR1 SNHLY and CDR2 FYNNEI. The length of the CDR3 is 15 residues. The ends lost 6 bases at V and 5 bases at J; junction bases unmatched: 4. CDR3 sequence (DNA): TGTGCCAGCAGAACCGGACAGGGGGATAATTCACCCCTCCACTTT. Translating gives CASRTGQGDNSPLHF. The variable domain in full, completed from reference TRBV2 and TRBJ1-6, reads EPEVTQTPSHQVTQMGQEVILRCVPISNHLYFYWYRQILGQKVEFLVSFYNNEISEKSEIFDDQFSVERPDGSNFTLKIRSTKLEDSAMYFCASRTGQGDNSPLHFGNGTRLTVT.

The J gene is TRBJ2-1, the V gene TRBV7-9; D remains ambiguous. CDR1 and CDR2 (germline): SEHNR, FQNEAQ (reference sequence). V dropped 2 bases and J dropped 4 bases, with 6 bases sitting between them. CDR3 length: 13 residues. The CDR3 here is CASSLNRYNEQFF. DNA of the CDR3: TGTGCCAGCAGCTTAAATAGATACAATGAGCAGTTCTTC.

The chain is built from TRBV28 and TRBJ2-7; D possibly corresponds to TRBD1 (6 bases). Germline V gives CDR1 MDHEN, CDR2 SYDVKM. V lost 1 base and J lost 0, with 13 bases in between. CDR3 length: 16 amino acids. CDR3 DNA sequence: TGTGCCAGCAGTTTATTTGGGGGCGTAAGCTCCTACGAGCAGTACTTC. It translates to CASSLFGGVSSYEQYF.

A few counts support this clone. The V gene is TRBV18, the J gene TRBJ2-6, with unresolved D. In germline, CDR1 is KGHSH, CDR2 LQKENI. There are 15 residues in the CDR3. V dropped 0 bases and J dropped 2 bases, with 5 bases sitting between them. In DNA, the CDR3 is TGTGCCAGCTCACCACCCTCTGCTGGGGCCAACGTCCTGACTTTC. Translating it yields CASSPPSAGANVLTF. Full variable domain (missing parts from reference TRBV18 and TRBJ2-6): NAGVMQNPRHLVRRRGQEARLRCSPMKGHSHVYWYRQLPEEGLKFMVYLQKENIIDESGMPKERFSAEFPKEGPSILRIQQVVRGDSAAYFCASSPPSAGANVLTFGAGSRLTVL.

The CDR3 coding sequence is TGTGCCAGCAGCTTAACCACAAGAGACTATGGCTACACCTTC. Translating it yields CASSLTTRDYGYTF. The chain couples TRBV6-5 to TRBJ1-2; no clear D gene. This CDR3 contains 14 residues. Trimming removed 6 bases from V and 3 bases from J, with 14 bases in between. Germline CDR1 is MNHEY and CDR2 is SVGAGI.

The V gene is TRBV9, the J gene TRBJ2-2, with D possibly TRBD1 on 6 matching bases. V was clipped by 0 bases and J by 6 bases, with 18 bases between them. This CDR3 has 17 residues. Germline CDR1 reads SGDLS; CDR2 reads YYNGEE. The CDR3: CASSVAYRTDGSGELFF. The CDR3 DNA sequence: TGTGCCAGCAGCGTAGCTTACAGGACAGACGGGTCCGGGGAGCTGTTTTTT.

The chain employs TRBV9 and TRBJ1-3, with D possibly being TRBD1 (5 bases). Germline-derived CDR1 and CDR2 are SGDLS and YYNGEE. CDR3 length equals 17 residues. V lost 3 bases and J 4 bases, leaving 20 bases between the germline ends. The CDR3 region is CASSAPSTGLEGNTIYF. The CDR3 nucleotides read TGTGCCAGCAGCGCTCCCTCCACAGGTCTAGAAGGAAACACCATATATTTT.

J is TRBJ2-7 and V is TRBV9; 9 bases align to TRBD1. This CDR3 region has 14 residues. The trim removed 3 bases at V and 9 bases at J, leaving 10 bases unmatched. The germline V gene has CDR1 SGDLS and CDR2 YYNGEE. The CDR3 region has the DNA TGTGCCAGCAGCGCATGGGACAGGGATTCGTCGCAGTACTTC. Protein product: CASSAWDRDSSQYF.

This clone was detected a few times. The chain employs TRBV6-1 and TRBJ2-3, with TRBD1 matching 7 bases. V lost 4 bases and J lost 5; bases outside the gene matches: 6. CDR1 is MNHNS, CDR2 SASEGT, per germline. The CDR3 has 14 amino acids. CDR3 protein: CASSVRQGLDTQYF. The CDR3 DNA follows: TGTGCCAGCAGTGTACGACAGGGTTTAGATACGCAGTATTTT.

This chain uses TRBV11-2 with TRBJ2-1; weak D call: TRBD1 (8 bases). The CDR3 is 15 residues long. V gave up 6 bases and J gave up 6 bases, with 18 bases separating them. Per germline, CDR1 SGHAT and CDR2 FQNNGV. As DNA, the CDR3 is TGTGCCAGCAGGGGGGGGACAGGAAGCCTCAATGAGCAGTTCTTC. Protein: CASRGGTGSLNEQFF. The whole variable domain, filled in from reference TRBV11-2 and TRBJ2-1, reads EAGVAQSPRYKIIEKRQSVAFWCNPISGHATLYWYQQILGQGPKLLIQFQNNGVVDDSQLPKDRFSAERLKGVDSTLKIQPAKLEDSAVYLCASRGGTGSLNEQFFGPGTRLTVL.

This clone was recorded many times. The chain couples TRBV30 to TRBJ1-2; TRBD1 is a possible D gene (5 bases). The ends were cut back, 3 bases at V and 6 bases at J, with 20 bases in the middle. The CDR3 has 15 residues. From germline, CDR1 is GTSNPN and CDR2 SVGIG (reference sequence). In DNA form, the CDR3 reads TGTGCCTGGAGCGTGACCGGGACTGATAAGGATGGCTACACCTTC. Its protein is CAWSVTGTDKDGYTF. The variable domain in full, completed from reference TRBV30 and TRBJ1-2, reads SQTIHQWPATLVQPVGSPLSLECTVEGTSNPNLYWYRQAAGRGLQLLFYSVGIGQISSEVPQNLSASRPQDRQFILSSKKLLLSDSGFYLCAWSVTGTDKDGYTFGSGTRLTVV.

V usage is TRBV5-6 and J usage is TRBJ2-5; 11 nucleotides align to TRBD2. The end of the DNA is better explained by TRBJ2-7, so the J call may be wrong. Germline V gene lookup returns CDR1 SGHDT and CDR2 YYEEEE. The CDR3 covers 18 residues. The CDR3 DNA is TGTGCCAGCAGCCTCGTGGGGGACTTCGGGACTAGCGGCGACGAGCAGTACTTC. Its protein product is CASSLVGDFGTSGDEQYF.

J is TRBJ2-1 and V is TRBV28; a weak D match, TRBD2 (6 bases). The CDR3 consists of 15 residues. V was shortened by 8 bases and J by 5 bases, with 19 bases between the two germline ends. Per the germline V gene, CDR1 is MDHEN and CDR2 is SYDVKM. CDR3 amino acids: CASPAPGGRDNEQFF. The CDR3 DNA follows: TGTGCCAGCCCTGCCCCCGGGGGTCGAGACAATGAGCAGTTCTTC.

The V and J genes are TRBV18 and TRBJ2-4, with TRBD1 matching over 8 bases. Trimming removed 1 base from V and 8 bases from J; junction bases left unmatched: 7. Germline V lookup: CDR1 KGHSH, CDR2 LQKENI. There are 15 residues in the CDR3. This CDR3 reads CASSPQAQGGDIQYF. CDR3 in DNA: TGTGCCAGCTCACCACAGGCACAGGGGGGTGACATTCAGTACTTC. The full variable domain, in which reference TRBV18 and TRBJ2-4 provide the parts outside the CDR3, is NAGVMQNPRHLVRRRGQEARLRCSPMKGHSHVYWYRQLPEEGLKFMVYLQKENIIDESGMPKERFSAEFPKEGPSILRIQQVVRGDSAAYFCASSPQAQGGDIQYFGAGTRLSVL.

The CDR3 DNA reads TGTGCCAGCAGCTTAGTCCTAGCCGGGGAGCTGTTTTTT. Protein product: CASSLVLAGELFF. The chain links TRBV11-1 to TRBJ2-2; D remains unclear. CDR3 length: 13 residues. CDR1 and CDR2 (germline): SGHAT, FQDESV (reference sequence). Deletions cut 1 base from V and 6 bases from J, with 6 bases between.

V usage is TRBV7-9 and J usage is TRBJ2-7; 7 bases match TRBD2. This CDR3 region has 14 residues. Germline CDR1 reads SEHNR; CDR2 reads FQNEAQ (reference sequence). Trimming removed 4 bases from V and 5 bases from J; junction bases left unmatched: 8. The CDR3 loop reads CASSSKRDLHEQYF. The CDR3 coding sequence is TGTGCCAGCAGCTCCAAGCGGGATTTGCACGAGCAGTACTTC.

This clone was found a few times. CDR3 nucleotides: TGTGCCAGTAGTGCCCCGGGACAGGGAAGTTACGAGCAGTACTTC. Its protein is CASSAPGQGSYEQYF. The V and J genes are TRBV19 and TRBJ2-7; 9 nucleotides match TRBD1. Germline V gives CDR1 LNHDA, CDR2 SQIVND (reference sequence). This CDR3 region has 15 residues. V was clipped by 5 bases and J by 4 bases; unmatched bases: 9.

The chain joins TRBV19 to TRBJ2-1; D is tentatively TRBD1 or TRBD2 (7 bases each). Trimming shortened V by 5 bases and J by 7 bases, and 21 bases separated the two germline ends. The V gene's germline CDR1 is LNHDA and CDR2 SQIVND (reference sequence). The CDR3 sequence is 16 residues long. CDR3 sequence (DNA): TGTGCCAGTAGTCCCTCCAGGGGGAGGGGGGTGAATGAGCAGTTCTTC. Translated: CASSPSRGRGVNEQFF.

This clone was detected once. The V and J genes are TRBV18 and TRBJ2-7; perhaps TRBD1 as D (5 bases). CDR1 is KGHSH, CDR2 LQKENI, per germline. This CDR3 spans 15 amino acids. With 0 bases removed from V and 3 bases from J, the gap between germline ends came to 12 bases. CDR3 coding DNA: TGTGCCAGCTCACCACCGAGTCCAGGGAACTACGAGCAGTACTTC. Protein product: CASSPPSPGNYEQYF.

The chain carries TRBV9 and TRBJ2-5; D is ambiguous. Germline V lookup: CDR1 SGDLS, CDR2 YYNGEE. V lost 0 bases and J lost 4, with 13 bases in between. The CDR3 runs to 15 residues. The CDR3 spells CASSVGTDPRETQYF. The CDR3 coding sequence is TGTGCCAGCAGCGTAGGAACAGACCCGAGAGAGACCCAGTACTTC.

The chain is built from TRBV9 and TRBJ1-2, with D unresolved. V gave up 3 bases and J gave up 1 base, with 28 bases separating them. This CDR3 comprises 20 residues. Germline values: CDR1 SGDLS, CDR2 YYNGEE. CDR3 sequence (DNA): TGTGCCAGCAGCGATCAATCGGGGTTGAGAGAAATCGGGGATAACTATGGCTACACCTTC. Translating it yields CASSDQSGLREIGDNYGYTF.

The chain joins TRBV6-5 to TRBJ1-4; D is possibly TRBD1 (6 bases). The CDR3 consists of 15 residues. CDR1 is MNHEY and CDR2 is SVGAGI in the germline V gene. Trimming removed 0 bases from V and 8 bases from J, with 13 bases in between. DNA for the CDR3: TGTGCCAGCAGTTACTCGGGAGGGGGATGGGAAAAACTGTTTTTT. Its protein is CASSYSGGGWEKLFF.

A remark on this clone: The same CDR3 can be traced to other DNA sequences in this sample. The V gene is TRBV13, the J gene TRBJ1-6; TRBD1 aligns across 7 bases. CDR3 length equals 14 residues. Germline CDR1 is PRHDT and CDR2 is FYEKMQ (reference sequence). The ends lost 5 bases at V and 12 bases at J; junction bases unmatched: 10. This CDR3 is CASSRDSESLPLHF. For the CDR3, the DNA is TGTGCCAGCAGCCGGGACAGTGAAAGCCTACCCCTCCACTTT.